This T cell receptor (beta chain) was recovered during a study of cytomegalovirus exposure and HLA in healthy donors. The study ran its PCR with 60 Vbeta and 13 Jbeta primers. Measured with immunoSEQ multiplex PCR; TCRdb has only the in-frame clones, and not every one. Counted here are 60,000 to 90,000 clones, 84% occurring once; the ten biggest clones make up over 15%. Germline V gives CDR1 LNHDA, CDR2 SQIVND (reference sequence). The V end lost 6 bases, the J end lost 10 bases, and 18 bases lay between the germline ends. This CDR3 has 14 amino acids. The sequence derives from an older man in good health and CMV-seropositive. This chain joins TRBV19 and TRBJ1-4; D is perhaps TRBD1 (6 bases). Sequenced: PBMCs. CDR3 residues: CASRPGHEDGKLFF. CDR3 bases: TGTGCCAGTAGGCCGGGACACGAGGATGGAAAACTGTTTTTT.